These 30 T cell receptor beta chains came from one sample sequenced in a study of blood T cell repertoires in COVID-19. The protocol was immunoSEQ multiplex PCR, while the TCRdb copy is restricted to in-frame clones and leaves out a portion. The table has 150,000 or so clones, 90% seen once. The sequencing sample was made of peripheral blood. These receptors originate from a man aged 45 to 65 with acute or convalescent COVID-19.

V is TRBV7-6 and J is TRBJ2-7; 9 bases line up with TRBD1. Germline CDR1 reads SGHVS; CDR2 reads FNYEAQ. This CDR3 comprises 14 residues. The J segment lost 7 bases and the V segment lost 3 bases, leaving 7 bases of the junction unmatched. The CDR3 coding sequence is TGTGCCAGCAGCTTGTACAGGGGGCCGGGGGAGCAGTACTTC. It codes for CASSLYRGPGEQYF.

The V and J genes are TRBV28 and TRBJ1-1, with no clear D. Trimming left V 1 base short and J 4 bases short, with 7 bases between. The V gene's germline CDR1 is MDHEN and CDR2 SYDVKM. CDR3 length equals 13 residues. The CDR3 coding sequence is TGTGCCAGCAGTTTATACAGACGCACTGAAGCTTTCTTT. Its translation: CASSLYRRTEAFF.

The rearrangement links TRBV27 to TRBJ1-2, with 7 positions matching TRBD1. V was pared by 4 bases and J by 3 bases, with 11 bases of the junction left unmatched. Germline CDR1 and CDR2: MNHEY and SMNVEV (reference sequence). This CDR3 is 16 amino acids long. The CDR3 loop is CASSSLTGRLDYGYTF. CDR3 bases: TGTGCCAGCAGTTCCCTGACAGGGAGGTTAGACTATGGCTACACCTTC.

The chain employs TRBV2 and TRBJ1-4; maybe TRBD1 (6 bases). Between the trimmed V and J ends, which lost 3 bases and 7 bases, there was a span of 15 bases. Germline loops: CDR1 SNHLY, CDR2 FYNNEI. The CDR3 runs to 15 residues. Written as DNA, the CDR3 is TGTGCCAGCAGTGAGGGGGGGCAGGGACGTGAAAAACTGTTTTTT. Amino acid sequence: CASSEGGQGREKLFF.

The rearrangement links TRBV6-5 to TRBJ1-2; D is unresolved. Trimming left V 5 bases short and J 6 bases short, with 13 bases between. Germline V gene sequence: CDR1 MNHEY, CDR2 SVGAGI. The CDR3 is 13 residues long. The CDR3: CASSPRSGDGYTF. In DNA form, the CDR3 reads TGTGCCAGCAGTCCCCGGAGCGGGGATGGCTACACCTTC.

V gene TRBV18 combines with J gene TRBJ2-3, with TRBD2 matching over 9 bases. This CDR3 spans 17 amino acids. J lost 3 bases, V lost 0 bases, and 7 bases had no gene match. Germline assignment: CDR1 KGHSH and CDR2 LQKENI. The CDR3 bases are TGTGCCAGCTCACCACCCGGTAGCGGGAGATCGACAGATACGCAGTATTTT. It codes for CASSPPGSGRSTDTQYF.

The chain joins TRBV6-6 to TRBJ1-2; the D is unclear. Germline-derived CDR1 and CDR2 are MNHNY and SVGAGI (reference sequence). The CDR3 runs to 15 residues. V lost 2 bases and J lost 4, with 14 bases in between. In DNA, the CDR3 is TGTGCCAGCAGTTACGTCCGGGAGTCGGCCTATGGCTACACCTTC. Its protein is CASSYVRESAYGYTF.

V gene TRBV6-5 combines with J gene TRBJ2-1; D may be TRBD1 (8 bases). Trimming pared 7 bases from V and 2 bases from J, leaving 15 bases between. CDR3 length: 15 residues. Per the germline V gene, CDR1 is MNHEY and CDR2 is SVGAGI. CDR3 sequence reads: CASTTTGGAYNEQFF. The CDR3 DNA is TGTGCCAGCACAACTACAGGGGGGGCCTACAATGAGCAGTTCTTC.

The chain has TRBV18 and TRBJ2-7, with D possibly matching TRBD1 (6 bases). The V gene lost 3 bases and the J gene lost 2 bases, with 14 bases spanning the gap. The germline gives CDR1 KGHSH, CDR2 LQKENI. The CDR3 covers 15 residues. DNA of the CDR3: TGTGCCAGCTCACCGATGAGGACAGCTGCCTACGAGCAGTACTTC. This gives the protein CASSPMRTAAYEQYF.

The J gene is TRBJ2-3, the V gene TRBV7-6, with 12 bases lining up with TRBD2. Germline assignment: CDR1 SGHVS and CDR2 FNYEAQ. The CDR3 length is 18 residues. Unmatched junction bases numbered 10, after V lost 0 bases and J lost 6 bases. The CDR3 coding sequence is TGTGCCAGCAGCTTAGCGCTTGGACTAGCGGGGCCAGTGGATACGCAGTATTTT. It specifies CASSLALGLAGPVDTQYF.

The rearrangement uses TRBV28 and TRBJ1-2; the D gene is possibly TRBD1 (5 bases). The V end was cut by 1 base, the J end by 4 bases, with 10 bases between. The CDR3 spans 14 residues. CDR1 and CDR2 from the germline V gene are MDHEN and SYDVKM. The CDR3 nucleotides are TGTGCCAGCAGTTTATTCCCAGGGCTCTATGGCTACACCTTC. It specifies CASSLFPGLYGYTF.

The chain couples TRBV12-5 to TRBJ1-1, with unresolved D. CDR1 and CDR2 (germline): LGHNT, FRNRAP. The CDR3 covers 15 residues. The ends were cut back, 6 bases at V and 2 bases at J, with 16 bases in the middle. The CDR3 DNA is TGTGCTAGTGGGCTGGACGGGAGTCCCAACACTGAAGCTTTCTTT. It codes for CASGLDGSPNTEAFF.

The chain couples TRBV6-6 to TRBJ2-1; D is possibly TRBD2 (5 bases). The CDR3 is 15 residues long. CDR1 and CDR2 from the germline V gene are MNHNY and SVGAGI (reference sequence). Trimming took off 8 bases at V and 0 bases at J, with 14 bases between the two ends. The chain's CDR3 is CASGIGLSSYNEQFF. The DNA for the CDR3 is TGTGCCAGCGGGATTGGACTGAGCTCCTACAATGAGCAGTTCTTC.

CDR3 DNA: TGTGCCAGCAGCGCAGACTGGTCCAATGAGCAGTTCTTC. Protein: CASSADWSNEQFF. The V and J genes are TRBV2 and TRBJ2-1; D is ambiguous. V dropped 6 bases and J dropped 6 bases, with 12 bases sitting between them. Germline V CDR1 and CDR2: SNHLY, FYNNEI. The CDR3 is 13 residues long.

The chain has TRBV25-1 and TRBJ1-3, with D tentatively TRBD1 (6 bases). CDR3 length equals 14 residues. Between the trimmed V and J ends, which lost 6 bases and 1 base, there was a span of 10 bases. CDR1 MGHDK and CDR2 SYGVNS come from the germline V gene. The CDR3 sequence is CASSLGGSGNTIYF. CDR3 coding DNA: TGTGCCAGCAGCCTAGGGGGATCTGGAAACACCATATATTTT. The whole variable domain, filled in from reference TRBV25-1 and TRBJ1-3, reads EADIYQTPRYLVIGTGKKITLECSQTMGHDKMYWYQQDPGMELHLIHYSYGVNSTEKGDLSSESTVSRIRTEHFPLTLESARPSHTSQYLCASSLGGSGNTIYFGEGSWLTVV.

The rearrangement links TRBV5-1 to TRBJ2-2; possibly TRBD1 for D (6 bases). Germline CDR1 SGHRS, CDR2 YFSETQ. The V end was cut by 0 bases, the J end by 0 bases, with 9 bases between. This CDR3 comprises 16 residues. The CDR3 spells CASSLGDTSNTGELFF. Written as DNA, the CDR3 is TGCGCCAGCAGCTTGGGGGACACTTCGAACACCGGGGAGCTGTTTTTT.

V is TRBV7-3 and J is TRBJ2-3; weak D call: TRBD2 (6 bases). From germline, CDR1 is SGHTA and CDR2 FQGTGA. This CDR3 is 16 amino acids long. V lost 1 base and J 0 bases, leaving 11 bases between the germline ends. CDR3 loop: CASSLNGGSSTDTQYF. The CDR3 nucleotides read TGTGCCAGCAGCTTAAACGGAGGGTCTAGCACAGATACGCAGTATTTT.

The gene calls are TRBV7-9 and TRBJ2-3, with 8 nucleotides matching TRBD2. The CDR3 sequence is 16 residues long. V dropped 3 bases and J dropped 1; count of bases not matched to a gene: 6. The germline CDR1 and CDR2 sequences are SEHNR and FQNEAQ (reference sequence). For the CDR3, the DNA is TGTGCCAGCAGCTTCGGGGCGGGGGGCCGCACAGATACGCAGTATTTT. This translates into CASSFGAGGRTDTQYF.

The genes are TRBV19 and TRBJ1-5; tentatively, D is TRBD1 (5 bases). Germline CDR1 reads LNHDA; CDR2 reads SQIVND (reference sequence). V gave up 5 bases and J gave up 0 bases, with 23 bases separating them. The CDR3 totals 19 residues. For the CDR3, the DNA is TGTGCCAGTAGTCCCCCGTCAGGGATTTTGGGTTATAGCAATCAGCCCCAGCATTTT. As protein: CASSPPSGILGYSNQPQHF.

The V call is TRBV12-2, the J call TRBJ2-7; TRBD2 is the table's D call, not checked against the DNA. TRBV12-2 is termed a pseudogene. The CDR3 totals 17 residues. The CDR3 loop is CASRKGVRGRASYEQYF. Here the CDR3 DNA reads TGTGCAAGTCGCAAGGGGGTGCGCGGGAGGGCCTCCTACGAGCAGTACTTC.

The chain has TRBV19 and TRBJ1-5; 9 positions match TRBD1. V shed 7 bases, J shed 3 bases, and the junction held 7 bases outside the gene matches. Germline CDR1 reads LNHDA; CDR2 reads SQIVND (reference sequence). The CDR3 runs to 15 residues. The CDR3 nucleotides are TGTGCCAGTAACCCCGGACAGGGGTACAATCAGCCCCAGCATTTT. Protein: CASNPGQGYNQPQHF.

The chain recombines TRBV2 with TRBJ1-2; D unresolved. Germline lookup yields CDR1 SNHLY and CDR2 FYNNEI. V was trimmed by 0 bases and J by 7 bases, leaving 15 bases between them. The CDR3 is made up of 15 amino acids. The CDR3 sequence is CASSEARGPLSGYTF. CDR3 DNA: TGTGCCAGCAGTGAAGCGAGAGGGCCCCTCTCTGGCTACACCTTC. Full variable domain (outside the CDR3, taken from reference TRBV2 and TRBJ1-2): EPEVTQTPSHQVTQMGQEVILRCVPISNHLYFYWYRQILGQKVEFLVSFYNNEISEKSEIFDDQFSVERPDGSNFTLKIRSTKLEDSAMYFCASSEARGPLSGYTFGSGTRLTVV.

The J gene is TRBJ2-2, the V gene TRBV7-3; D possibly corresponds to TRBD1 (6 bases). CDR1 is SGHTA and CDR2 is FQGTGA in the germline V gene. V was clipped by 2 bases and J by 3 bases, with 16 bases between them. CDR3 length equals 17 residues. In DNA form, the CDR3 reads TGTGCCAGCAGCTTACGTTGGTGGGGGCACGACACCGGGGAGCTGTTTTTT. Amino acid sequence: CASSLRWWGHDTGELFF. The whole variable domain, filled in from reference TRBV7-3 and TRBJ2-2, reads GAGVSQTPSNKVTEKGKYVELRCDPISGHTALYWYRQSLGQGPEFLIYFQGTGAADDSGLPNDRFFAVRPEGSVSTLKIQRTERGDSAVYLCASSLRWWGHDTGELFFGEGSRLTVL.

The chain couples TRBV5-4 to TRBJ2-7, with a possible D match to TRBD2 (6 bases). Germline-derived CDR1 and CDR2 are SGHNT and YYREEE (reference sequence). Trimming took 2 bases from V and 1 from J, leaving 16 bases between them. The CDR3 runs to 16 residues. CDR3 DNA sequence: TGTGCCAGCAGCTTTGTAGGCGGGACGCAATCCTACGAGCAGTACTTC. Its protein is CASSFVGGTQSYEQYF.

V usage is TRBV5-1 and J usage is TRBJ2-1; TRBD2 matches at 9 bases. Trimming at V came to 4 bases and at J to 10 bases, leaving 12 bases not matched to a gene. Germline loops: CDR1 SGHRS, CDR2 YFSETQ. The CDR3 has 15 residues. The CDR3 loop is CASSAVAGGPREQFF. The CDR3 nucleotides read TGCGCCAGCAGCGCAGTGGCGGGGGGGCCTAGGGAGCAGTTCTTC.

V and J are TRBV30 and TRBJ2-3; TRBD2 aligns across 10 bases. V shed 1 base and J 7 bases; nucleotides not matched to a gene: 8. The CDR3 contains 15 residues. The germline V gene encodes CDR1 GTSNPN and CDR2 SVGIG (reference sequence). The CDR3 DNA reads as TGTGCCTGGAGTGGACTAGCGGGCTCATTGAATACGCAGTATTTT. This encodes CAWSGLAGSLNTQYF.

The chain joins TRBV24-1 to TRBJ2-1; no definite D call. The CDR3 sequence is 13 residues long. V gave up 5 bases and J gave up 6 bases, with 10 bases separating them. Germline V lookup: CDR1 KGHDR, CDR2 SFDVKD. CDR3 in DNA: TGTGCCACCAGTGGCCAGGATGCCAATGAGCAGTTCTTC. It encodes CATSGQDANEQFF.

The CDR3 DNA reads as TGTGCCAGCAGATCCTCAGGGTTAGGCACTGAAAAACTGTTTTTT. Its translation is CASRSSGLGTEKLFF. This chain joins TRBV6-5 and TRBJ1-4, with TRBD1 as a possible D gene (5 bases). V shed 6 bases and J shed 7 bases, with 18 bases lying between them. The CDR3 runs 15 residues. CDR1 and CDR2 from the germline V gene are MNHEY and SVGAGI.

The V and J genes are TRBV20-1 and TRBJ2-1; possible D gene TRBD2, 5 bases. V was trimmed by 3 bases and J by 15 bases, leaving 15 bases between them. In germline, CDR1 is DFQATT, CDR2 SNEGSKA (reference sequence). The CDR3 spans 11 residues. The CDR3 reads CSASRGSSRFF. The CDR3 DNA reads TGCAGTGCTAGCCGCGGGTCCTCGAGGTTCTTC.

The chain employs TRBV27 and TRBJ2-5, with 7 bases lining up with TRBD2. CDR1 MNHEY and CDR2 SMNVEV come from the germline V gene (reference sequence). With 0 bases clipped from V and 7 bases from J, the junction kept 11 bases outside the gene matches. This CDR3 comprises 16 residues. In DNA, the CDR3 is TGTGCCAGCAGTTTATCTTTGGAGGGAGGGCGAGTGACCCAGTACTTC. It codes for CASSLSLEGGRVTQYF.